Each of the 10 T cell receptor beta chains below was sequenced from the same sample in a study of CD8 T cells in Susac syndrome. The authors reverse transcribed about 0.5 to 1 ug RNA with random hexamers. TCRdb re-derived calls from the immunoSEQ multiplex PCR reads in MiXCR, one entry per CDR3 protein. The sample consists of around 170,000 distinct CDR3 sequences, about 92% of them appearing once. Sequencing was performed on CD4+ T cells from PBMCs. The source is a human donor in good health.

The CDR3 here is CASSYSTVHLNTEAFF. CDR3 nucleotides: TGTGCCAGCAGTTACTCGACCGTCCACCTGAACACTGAAGCTTTCTTT. The chain joins TRBV6-5 to TRBJ1-1; D not certain. The CDR3 extends over 16 amino acids. The germline CDR1 and CDR2 sequences are MNHEY and SVGAGI. Trimming removed 0 bases from V and 0 bases from J, with 11 bases in between.

The chain is built from TRBV30 and TRBJ1-5, with a weak D call TRBD1 (5 bases). CDR1 and CDR2 (germline): GTSNPN, SVGIG (reference sequence). The CDR3 totals 13 residues. The V gene lost 1 base and the J gene lost 4 bases, with 8 bases spanning the gap. CDR3 loop: CAWSGQGNQPQHF. As DNA, the CDR3 is TGTGCCTGGAGTGGGCAGGGTAATCAGCCCCAGCATTTT.

The chain combines TRBV5-1 with TRBJ2-1; TRBD1 aligns across 8 bases. The J segment lost 2 bases and the V segment lost 7 bases, leaving 8 bases of the junction unmatched. The CDR3 contains 15 residues. In germline, CDR1 is SGHRS, CDR2 YFSETQ. In nucleotides, the CDR3 is TGCGCCAGCGGTGAGGGACAGGCCACCTACAATGAGCAGTTCTTC. Translating it yields CASGEGQATYNEQFF.

This chain uses TRBV7-9 with TRBJ1-2; TRBD1 might be the D (6 bases). Trimming left V 3 bases short and J 0 bases short, with 11 bases between. Germline V gene data show CDR1 as SEHNR and CDR2 as FQNEAQ (reference sequence). This CDR3 region has 15 residues. The CDR3, as DNA: TGTGCCAGCAGCTTTACCGGGACACCTAACTATGGCTACACCTTC. Its translation: CASSFTGTPNYGYTF. Combining the CDR3 with reference TRBV7-9 and TRBJ1-2 gives the whole variable domain DTGVSQNPRHKITKRGQNVTFRCDPISEHNRLYWYRQTLGQGPEFLTYFQNEAQLEKSRLLSDRFSAERPKGSFSTLEIQRTEQGDSAMYLCASSFTGTPNYGYTFGSGTRLTVV.

This rearrangement joins TRBV18 to TRBJ2-6; TRBD1 matches 7 bases. This CDR3 comprises 20 residues. Germline CDR1 and CDR2: KGHSH and LQKENI. V lost 1 base, J lost 0 bases, and 12 bases stayed unmatched. CDR3: CASSPRDRNPWGSGANVLTF. The CDR3, as DNA: TGTGCCAGCTCACCACGGGACAGAAACCCTTGGGGCTCTGGGGCCAACGTCCTGACTTTC. Together with reference TRBV18 and TRBJ2-6, the CDR3 gives the full variable domain: NAGVMQNPRHLVRRRGQEARLRCSPMKGHSHVYWYRQLPEEGLKFMVYLQKENIIDESGMPKERFSAEFPKEGPSILRIQQVVRGDSAAYFCASSPRDRNPWGSGANVLTFGAGSRLTVL.

This CDR3 is CASSTDSYEQYF. The CDR3 nucleotides read TGCGCCAGCAGCACCGACAGCTACGAGCAGTACTTC. The chain joins TRBV5-1 to TRBJ2-7, with D possibly matching TRBD1 (5 bases). Trimming removed 4 bases from V and 3 bases from J, with 8 bases in between. Looked up from germline, CDR1 is SGHRS and CDR2 is YFSETQ. This CDR3 contains 12 residues.

The chain is built from TRBV3-1 and TRBJ1-2, with D hard to call. V was clipped by 1 base and J by 3 bases, with 21 bases between them. Germline CDR1 reads LGHDT; CDR2 reads YNNKEL (reference sequence). The length of the CDR3 is 18 residues. The CDR3 protein is CASSQGRAGEGQHYGYTF. The DNA for the CDR3 is TGTGCCAGCAGCCAAGGAAGGGCAGGAGAGGGTCAGCACTATGGCTACACCTTC.

The chain links TRBV29-1 to TRBJ2-5; TRBD1 matches at 9 bases. The germline CDR1 and CDR2 sequences are SQVTM and ANQGSEA. This CDR3 comprises 14 residues. V lost 7 bases, J lost 4 bases, and 10 bases stayed unmatched. CDR3 DNA: TGCAGCGCTAGGACAGGGGTGATGGGAGAGACCCAGTACTTC. Translating it yields CSARTGVMGETQYF.

This clonotype was seen once. The chain recombines TRBV20-1 with TRBJ1-5; no definite D call. Trimming stripped 5 bases from V and 7 bases from J, with 21 bases between. The V gene's germline CDR1 is DFQATT and CDR2 SNEGSKA (reference sequence). CDR3 size: 15 residues. The DNA for the CDR3 is TGCAGTGCTGGAAAGGGTGAATTCCAATCCCAGCCCCAGCATTTT. Protein product: CSAGKGEFQSQPQHF.

The chain is built from TRBV6-1 and TRBJ2-7, with 9 bases identical to TRBD2. Trimming removed 7 bases from V and 2 bases from J; junction bases left unmatched: 12. The CDR3 covers 16 residues. CDR1 and CDR2 (germline): MNHNS, SASEGT. CDR3 sequence reads: CASTRQAGGVAYEQYF. The CDR3, as DNA: TGTGCCAGCACCCGTCAAGCGGGGGGAGTAGCCTACGAGCAGTACTTC.